Given below is one T cell receptor beta chain in context. Its specificity is unknown. CDR3 length: 13 amino acids. V shed 5 bases and J shed 1 base, with 7 bases lying between them. Per germline, CDR1 MNHEY and CDR2 SVGAGI. The source of the sample is a study of shared clonotypes between healthy human individuals. General study points: Clonotypes which were not shared had lower generation probabilities than clonotypes that all four donors shared. The donor pool, a small one, limited the genetic and exposure-history diversity represented. Naive CD4 clonotypes were shared across several donors at around 5%.

Deep-level settings were used for running the assay. Only in-frame clones appear in the TCRdb table, and some are missing; sequencing was by immunoSEQ multiplex PCR. The sample yields under 2.5 million clones, under 95% seen once. The rearrangement uses TRBV6-5 and TRBJ2-3; D is undetermined. This TCR came from a young man in good health. Some clones in this sample may be carry-over from other donors' samples. Sequenced sample: naive CD4+ T cells from PBMCs. Subset meaning: CD45RA+ positively selected. CDR3 sequence: CASSSAGTDTQYF. CDR3 in DNA: TGTGCCAGCAGTAGCGCGGGCACAGATACGCAGTATTTT.